This T cell receptor beta chain was identified during a study of cytomegalovirus exposure and HLA in healthy donors. It was with 60 Vbeta and 13 Jbeta primers that the PCR ran. Profiling relied on immunoSEQ multiplex PCR, and the TCRdb table lists in-frame clones only, not all of them. The sample records over 100,000 clones, around 83% being singletons. In germline, CDR1 is MNHNY, CDR2 SVGAGI (reference sequence). This CDR3 has 14 amino acids. V gave up 8 bases and J gave up 1 base, with 13 bases separating them. The sample taken for sequencing was PBMCs. This TCR came from a man aged 30 to 39 in good health and CMV-seropositive. The rearrangement joins TRBV6-6 to TRBJ2-3; TRBD2 is a possible D gene (5 bases). DNA for the CDR3: TGTGCCAGCCGCGACGCCGGGGGCACAGATACGCAGTATTTT. This encodes CASRDAGGTDTQYF.